One sample yielded the 26 T cell receptor beta chains listed below, sequenced in a study of OX40 agonist ivuxolimab in advanced cancers. This table comes from immunoSEQ multiplex PCR, and its TCRdb copy is limited to in-frame clones, with some not included. The table records 62,000 or so clones, about nine tenths of them present only once. The sample consisted of CD4+ or CD8+ T cells sorted from blood, taken in a trial of the OX40 agonist ivuxolimab. Every receptor here comes from an adult with an advanced solid tumor such as melanoma, head and neck, liver or kidney cancer.

The gene calls are TRBV28 and TRBJ1-5, with 8 bases aligning to TRBD1. Looked up from germline, CDR1 is MDHEN and CDR2 is SYDVKM. V gave up 8 bases and J gave up 2 bases; unmatched junction bases: 8. The CDR3 length is 15 residues. Here the CDR3 DNA reads TGTGCCAGCGGATCAGGGGGCGTAGGCAATCAGCCCCAGCATTTT. As protein: CASGSGGVGNQPQHF.

The chain recombines TRBV4-3 with TRBJ1-6; D remains unclear. Germline lookup yields CDR1 LGHNA and CDR2 YSLEER. V lost 1 base to trimming and J lost 3 bases, with 4 bases between them. The CDR3 contains 14 residues. The CDR3 loop is CASSQAIYNSPLHF. The CDR3 DNA reads TGCGCCAGCAGCCAAGCTATCTATAATTCACCCCTCCACTTT.

This clone has just a few counts. CDR3 bases: TGTGCCAGTGGGGGAAGTTACACGCAGTACTTC. Its translation: CASGGSYTQYF. J is TRBJ2-7 and V is TRBV6-1, with D perhaps matching TRBD1 or TRBD2 (5 bases each). Germline V gives CDR1 MNHNS, CDR2 SASEGT. The CDR3 runs 11 residues. Trimming stripped 9 bases from V and 9 bases from J, with 15 bases between.

V usage is TRBV6-6 and J usage is TRBJ2-1; no firm D call. Germline-derived CDR1 and CDR2 are MNHNY and SVGAGI (reference sequence). The CDR3 has 11 residues. The V end was cut by 6 bases, the J end by 6 bases, with 6 bases between. CDR3: CASSYSNEQFF. The DNA of the CDR3 is TGTGCCAGCAGCTATAGCAATGAGCAGTTCTTC.

The chain uses TRBV28 and TRBJ1-5; tentatively, D is TRBD1 (5 bases). The CDR3 consists of 16 residues. Germline lookup yields CDR1 MDHEN and CDR2 SYDVKM. The V end was cut by 6 bases, the J end by 1 base, with 16 bases between. CDR3 loop: CASSHRSGSSNQPQHF. The CDR3 nucleotides read TGTGCCAGCAGCCATAGGTCAGGGTCGAGCAATCAGCCCCAGCATTTT.

J is TRBJ1-5 and V is TRBV2; no reliable D call. The V gene's germline CDR1 is SNHLY and CDR2 FYNNEI. This CDR3 has 11 amino acids. V was clipped by 8 bases and J by 6 bases, with 8 bases between them. The CDR3 DNA is TGTGCCAGCGGTTGGCCTCAGCCCCAGCATTTT. Amino acid sequence: CASGWPQPQHF.

The gene calls are TRBV30 and TRBJ1-6; D may be TRBD1 (5 bases). Germline V gene data show CDR1 as GTSNPN and CDR2 as SVGIG (reference sequence). With 3 bases removed from V and 6 bases from J, the gap between germline ends came to 9 bases. The CDR3 spans 13 residues. The CDR3 nucleotides read TGTGCCTGGAGGGGGGACTTTAATTCACCCCTCCACTTT. As protein: CAWRGDFNSPLHF.

This CDR3 reads CASSRQDVSTGELFF. In nucleotides, the CDR3 is TGTGCCAGCAGTCGACAGGACGTTAGCACCGGGGAGCTGTTTTTT. The chain employs TRBV6-6 and TRBJ2-2, with D maybe TRBD1 (6 bases). V lost 5 bases, J lost 4 bases, and 14 bases lay in between. CDR1 and CDR2 (germline): MNHNY, SVGAGI (reference sequence). CDR3 size: 15 residues.

V is TRBV19 and J is TRBJ1-1, with a tentative D call TRBD1 (5 bases). Germline V lookup: CDR1 LNHDA, CDR2 SQIVND (reference sequence). The V gene lost 5 bases and the J gene lost 5 bases, with 15 bases spanning the gap. This CDR3 spans 14 amino acids. The CDR3 spells CASSVGTAGTEAFF. For the CDR3, the DNA is TGTGCCAGTAGTGTCGGGACGGCGGGGACTGAAGCTTTCTTT.

The chain employs TRBV6-5 and TRBJ1-1, with D possibly matching TRBD1 (5 bases). The germline CDR1 and CDR2 sequences are MNHEY and SVGAGI. Between the trimmed V and J ends, which lost 0 bases and 11 bases, there was a span of 13 bases. The CDR3 has 13 amino acids. In nucleotides, the CDR3 is TGTGCCAGCAGTTACTCTCAGGGATTTTCGGCTTTCTTT. Protein product: CASSYSQGFSAFF.

The V call is TRBV9, the J call TRBJ1-2; possible D gene TRBD1, 6 bases. Germline V gene data show CDR1 as SGDLS and CDR2 as YYNGEE. The CDR3 covers 12 residues. The V gene lost 2 bases and the J gene lost 8 bases, with 10 bases spanning the gap. The CDR3 DNA sequence: TGTGCCAGCAGCGTGGACAGCTGGGGCTACACCTTC. Encoded protein: CASSVDSWGYTF.

This chain uses TRBV11-3 with TRBJ1-1; D unclear. The length of the CDR3 is 13 residues. V lost 3 bases and J 1 base, leaving 6 bases between the germline ends. CDR1 SGHNT and CDR2 YENEEA come from the germline V gene. The CDR3 bases are TGTGCCAGCAGCTTTGACGAGAACACTGAAGCTTTCTTT. It translates to CASSFDENTEAFF.

A remark on this clone: A junction boundary mismatches the germline segment, possibly from a read error. This rearrangement joins TRBV19 to TRBJ2-2, with 7 bases that match TRBD1. Germline V gives CDR1 LNHDA, CDR2 SQIVND (reference sequence). There are 13 residues in the CDR3. CDR3 amino acids: CASSVDRAWELFF. CDR3 DNA: TGTGCCAGTAGTGTAGACAGGGCTTGGGAGCTGTTTTTT.

The gene calls are TRBV7-2 and TRBJ2-7; 8 bases fit TRBD1. Germline V gene sequence: CDR1 SGHTA, CDR2 FQGNSA. The CDR3 length is 15 residues. Trimming removed 3 bases from V and 6 bases from J; junction bases left unmatched: 10. The CDR3: CASSLRDRSRSEQYF. In nucleotides, the CDR3 is TGTGCCAGCAGCTTGCGGGACAGGAGCCGGTCCGAGCAGTACTTC.

With respect to this clone: Compared with germline, one end of the junction differs, possibly owing to a read error. The chain links TRBV28 to TRBJ1-3; no reliable D call. CDR3 size: 13 residues. The germline gives CDR1 MDHEN, CDR2 SYDVKM. CDR3 nucleotide sequence: TGTGCCAGCAGTTTAACTTCTGAAAACACCATATATTTT. Translating it yields CASSLTSENTIYF.

The genes are TRBV5-1 and TRBJ2-3; 13 bases map to TRBD2. Germline loops: CDR1 SGHRS, CDR2 YFSETQ. The V gene end was trimmed by 5 bases and the J gene end by 4 bases; junction bases not matched to a gene: 10. This CDR3 comprises 17 residues. CDR3 DNA: TGCGCCAGCAGGCTAGGACTAGCGGGAGTGGCAGCAGATACGCAGTATTTT. Amino acids: CASRLGLAGVAADTQYF.

In this sample, this clone turned up once. The chain uses TRBV29-1 and TRBJ2-5; 11 bases match TRBD2. The CDR3 has 14 amino acids. Trimming removed 5 bases from V and 5 bases from J; junction bases left unmatched: 7. The V gene's germline CDR1 is SQVTM and CDR2 ANQGSEA. CDR3 coding DNA: TGCAGCGTTTTTGGTGCTAGCGGGAGGGAGACCCAGTACTTC. Translating gives CSVFGASGRETQYF.

J is TRBJ1-4 and V is TRBV4-1, with no clear D. Between the trimmed V and J ends, which lost 0 bases and 2 bases, there was a span of 19 bases. The CDR3 is 19 amino acids. Germline lookup yields CDR1 MGHRA and CDR2 YSYEKL. The chain's CDR3 is CASSQDFVRPKSTNEKLFF. The CDR3 nucleotides are TGCGCCAGCAGCCAAGATTTCGTCCGCCCGAAGTCTACTAATGAAAAACTGTTTTTT.

The chain links TRBV6-5 to TRBJ2-1; no reliable D call. Per the germline V gene, CDR1 is MNHEY and CDR2 is SVGAGI. The CDR3 runs to 13 residues. Trimming cost V 2 bases and J 6 bases, with 8 bases left between them. The chain's CDR3 is CASSYGLVNEQFF. The CDR3 DNA sequence: TGTGCCAGCAGTTACGGCCTCGTCAATGAGCAGTTCTTC.

The V and J genes are TRBV7-2 and TRBJ1-1; a possible D gene is TRBD1 (5 bases). CDR3 length equals 16 residues. Germline values: CDR1 SGHTA, CDR2 FQGNSA. The V end lost 1 base, the J end lost 0 bases, and 12 bases lay between the germline ends. CDR3 in amino acids: CASSLVVGRVNTEAFF. CDR3 nucleotides: TGTGCCAGCAGCTTAGTCGTGGGACGCGTGAACACTGAAGCTTTCTTT. Combining the CDR3 with reference TRBV7-2 and TRBJ1-1 gives the whole variable domain GAGVSQSPSNKVTEKGKDVELRCDPISGHTALYWYRQSLGQGLEFLIYFQGNSAPDKSGLPSDRFSAERTGGSVSTLTIQRTQQEDSAVYLCASSLVVGRVNTEAFFGQGTRLTVV.

The chain joins TRBV4-1 to TRBJ2-5; a possible D gene is TRBD2 (5 bases). Trimming took off 0 bases at V and 6 bases at J, with 14 bases between the two ends. This CDR3 is built from 15 residues. Germline CDR1 and CDR2: MGHRA and YSYEKL. CDR3 residues: CASSQDWTRSQTQYF. For the CDR3, the DNA is TGCGCCAGCAGCCAAGATTGGACTCGTAGCCAGACCCAGTACTTC.

The chain links TRBV9 to TRBJ1-1; no definite D call. CDR1 and CDR2 from the germline V gene are SGDLS and YYNGEE. The CDR3 covers 12 residues. Deletions cut 0 bases from V and 3 bases from J, with 3 bases between. The CDR3 DNA follows: TGTGCCAGCAGCGTAGAAGACACTGAAGCTTTCTTT. It codes for CASSVEDTEAFF.

This chain joins TRBV6-6 and TRBJ2-7, with 10 bases matching TRBD2. V lost 6 bases and J lost 6; bases outside the gene matches: 11. From germline, CDR1 is MNHNY and CDR2 SVGAGI (reference sequence). CDR3 length: 15 amino acids. CDR3 loop: CASRQRAGGPIEQYF. The CDR3, as DNA: TGTGCCAGCAGACAAAGAGCGGGAGGGCCAATCGAGCAGTACTTC.

The rearrangement uses TRBV27 and TRBJ2-1, with D possibly TRBD2 on 7 matching bases. Germline V CDR1 and CDR2: MNHEY, SMNVEV (reference sequence). The CDR3 length is 16 residues. V gave up 5 bases and J gave up 4 bases, with 18 bases separating them. The CDR3 loop is CASSPSKGGGYNEQFF. CDR3 bases: TGTGCCAGCAGTCCCTCTAAAGGGGGGGGATACAATGAGCAGTTCTTC.

The chain carries TRBV5-1 and TRBJ2-7, with TRBD2 as a possible D gene (6 bases). V lost 4 bases and J 2 bases, leaving 13 bases between the germline ends. Germline V lookup: CDR1 SGHRS, CDR2 YFSETQ. The CDR3 extends over 14 amino acids. CDR3 nucleotides: TGCGCCAGCAGCCCCCAGGGCGGGGCCTACGAGCAGTACTTC. It yields the protein CASSPQGGAYEQYF.

This rearrangement joins TRBV7-9 to TRBJ2-1; perhaps TRBD2 as D (5 bases). The germline CDR1 and CDR2 sequences are SEHNR and FQNEAQ (reference sequence). The CDR3 covers 12 residues. V was cut by 6 bases and J by 11 bases, with 14 bases left in between. CDR3 sequence (DNA): TGTGCCAGCAGATCACTAGGTGCCCAGCAGTTCTTC. Translated, it gives CASRSLGAQQFF.